The following is a T cell receptor (beta chain) sequence with its context. The sample comes from a study of blood T cell repertoires in COVID-19. Whole-study context: Material from acute and convalescent COVID-19 was sourced from the United States, Italy and Spain.

Per the authors' pipeline: How many nucleated cells were present was estimated from reference gene primer amplification. The data were produced by immunoSEQ multiplex PCR, yet TCRdb's version contains in-frame clones alone and is incomplete. Clonal size and the V and J genes are those of that table, whereas D and trimming came from the DNA. The sample records 100,000 to 150,000 clones, roughly 88% being singletons. The clonotype originates from a human donor in a cohort sampled during active COVID-19. The sample was peripheral blood.

The DNA of the CDR3 is TGCGCCAGCAGCTTGAGACAGGGGGTCACTGAAGCTTTCTTT. Translated, it gives CASSLRQGVTEAFF. This rearrangement joins TRBV4-3 to TRBJ1-1, with TRBD1 matching over 9 bases. V dropped 5 bases and J dropped 4; count of bases not matched to a gene: 5. The germline CDR1 and CDR2 sequences are LGHNA and YSLEER. This CDR3 has 14 amino acids.